These 18 T cell receptor beta chains originate from one sample sequenced in a study of blood T cells in healthy people across ages. A second PCR of roughly 7 to 11 cycles used a sample-barcoded 5' primer and a J-beta primer mix. TCRdb analysed the 5' RACE reads with MiXCR anew, one entry per CDR3 protein. The data hold some 860,000 distinct CDR3 sequences, with roughly three fifths observed a single time. Input material: blood. The receptors stem from a man aged 35 to 55 in good health.

This clonotype was recorded once. This chain connects TRBV11-2 to TRBJ2-3; D may be TRBD1 (6 bases). This CDR3 has 15 amino acids. CDR1 and CDR2 from the germline V gene are SGHAT and FQNNGV. Between the trimmed V and J ends, which lost 0 bases and 5 bases, there was a span of 12 bases. The CDR3 region is CASSLEGAYEDTQYF. DNA for the CDR3: TGTGCCAGCAGCTTAGAGGGGGCCTATGAAGATACGCAGTATTTT.

The chain recombines TRBV3-1 with TRBJ1-1; 8 bases are shared with TRBD1. CDR3 length: 16 amino acids. Unmatched junction bases numbered 7, after V lost 4 bases and J lost 0 bases. CDR1 LGHDT and CDR2 YNNKEL come from the germline V gene (reference sequence). This CDR3 reads CASSRKRQGLNTEAFF. The CDR3 DNA reads as TGTGCCAGCAGCCGAAAAAGACAGGGGTTGAACACTGAAGCTTTCTTT.

The V gene is TRBV27, the J gene TRBJ2-3, with TRBD1 as a possible D gene (5 bases). Between the trimmed V and J ends, which lost 6 bases and 5 bases, there was a span of 12 bases. The CDR3 extends over 13 amino acids. CDR1 and CDR2 from the germline V gene are MNHEY and SMNVEV (reference sequence). CDR3 DNA: TGTGCCAGCAGACCCAGGGCGCAAGATACGCAGTATTTT. Translating gives CASRPRAQDTQYF.

CDR3 region: CASSPIGRLTDTQYF. The DNA of the CDR3 is TGTGCCAGCAGCCCTATCGGACGTCTCACAGATACGCAGTATTTT. This sequence joins TRBV3-1 and TRBJ2-3; D is unresolved. The germline V and J ends were trimmed by 4 bases and 2 bases, with 13 bases remaining between them. Germline CDR1 reads LGHDT; CDR2 reads YNNKEL (reference sequence). The length of the CDR3 is 15 residues.

The CDR3, as DNA: TGTGCCAGCAGCCAAGACGTGATTGTTCGACAAACAGGGCCTAGGGCCAACGTCCTGACTTTC. Its protein product is CASSQDVIVRQTGPRANVLTF. This chain links TRBV4-2 with TRBJ2-6, with a weak D call TRBD1 (6 bases). This CDR3 comprises 21 residues. The germline V gene encodes CDR1 LGHNA and CDR2 YNFKEQ. The ends were cut back, 0 bases at V and 5 bases at J, with 26 bases in the middle.

The sample holds a few counts of this clonotype. The chain combines TRBV3-1 with TRBJ2-3, with 8 bases that match TRBD1. The CDR3 is made up of 15 amino acids. Per the germline V gene, CDR1 is LGHDT and CDR2 is YNNKEL (reference sequence). After removal of 0 bases from V and 6 bases from J, the junction contained 5 bases not matched to a gene. The CDR3 reads CASSQERRGLDTQYF. The CDR3 nucleotides are TGTGCCAGCAGCCAAGAGCGCAGGGGGCTGGATACGCAGTATTTT.

The chain links TRBV20-1 to TRBJ2-3; the match to TRBD1 covers 9 bases. CDR3 length equals 15 residues. Germline CDR1 is DFQATT and CDR2 is SNEGSKA (reference sequence). V lost 3 bases to trimming and J lost 2 bases; unmatched junction nucleotides: 6. CDR3 sequence reads: CSASPTGGFTDTQYF. In nucleotides, the CDR3 is TGCAGTGCTAGCCCCACAGGGGGCTTCACAGATACGCAGTATTTT.

Turning to this clonotype: At one end the junction does not follow the germline gene, possibly because of a read error. CDR3 residues: CASSQETAYGQYF. The CDR3, as DNA: TGCGCCAGCAGCCAAGAAACAGCTTACGGGCAGTACTTC. This chain connects TRBV4-3 to TRBJ2-7; the D is unclear. The CDR3 sequence is 13 residues long. Germline V lookup: CDR1 LGHNA, CDR2 YSLEER.

This sequence joins TRBV4-3 and TRBJ2-1; D unresolved. CDR1 and CDR2 from the germline V gene are LGHNA and YSLEER. This CDR3 spans 15 amino acids. The germline V and J ends were trimmed by 0 bases and 4 bases, with 10 bases remaining between them. The CDR3 DNA reads as TGCGCCAGCAGCCAAGATCCGTTGGGTTACAATGAGCAGTTCTTC. Translated: CASSQDPLGYNEQFF.

The V call is TRBV6-5, the J call TRBJ1-2, with D unclear. Deletions cut 6 bases from V and 2 bases from J, with 13 bases between. The CDR3 consists of 14 residues. Looked up from germline, CDR1 is MNHEY and CDR2 is SVGAGI. The CDR3 is CASSSEDLNYGYTF. The CDR3 DNA reads as TGTGCCAGCAGCTCAGAGGACCTAAACTATGGCTACACCTTC.

The sample holds a few counts of this clonotype. V gene TRBV3-1 combines with J gene TRBJ1-2, with D possibly being TRBD1 (5 bases). The germline V gene has CDR1 LGHDT and CDR2 YNNKEL (reference sequence). V dropped 0 bases and J dropped 2 bases, with 7 bases sitting between them. There are 14 residues in the CDR3. CDR3 nucleotide sequence: TGTGCCAGCAGCCAAGAGGCAGGGAACTATGGCTACACCTTC. Encoded protein: CASSQEAGNYGYTF.

This chain joins TRBV6-5 and TRBJ1-5, with unresolved D. Germline CDR1 is MNHEY and CDR2 is SVGAGI. The CDR3 runs to 15 residues. V was clipped by 1 base and J by 0 bases, with 7 bases between them. CDR3 sequence (DNA): TGTGCCAGCAGTTACTTCCCGGGTAGCAATCAGCCCCAGCATTTT. Translating it yields CASSYFPGSNQPQHF.

This clonotype was detected only a few times. The chain couples TRBV2 to TRBJ1-5; D might be TRBD1 (5 bases). Trimming left V 6 bases short and J 8 bases short, with 14 bases between. The CDR3 is 13 amino acids. Germline lookup yields CDR1 SNHLY and CDR2 FYNNEI. CDR3: CASSGDLREPQHF. Written as DNA, the CDR3 is TGTGCCAGCAGCGGGGACCTCAGGGAGCCCCAGCATTTT.

The CDR3 nucleotides are TGTGCCAGCAGGATGGGACAGGTCTATGGCTACACCTTC. Translating gives CASRMGQVYGYTF. This chain links TRBV6-1 with TRBJ1-2; 8 bases map to TRBD1. CDR1 and CDR2 from the germline V gene are MNHNS and SASEGT. The CDR3 covers 13 residues. Losses at the gene ends were 6 bases for V and 4 bases for J; bases not matched to a gene: 4.

The chain employs TRBV7-9 and TRBJ2-2; D uncertain. CDR3 length equals 17 residues. Per the germline V gene, CDR1 is SEHNR and CDR2 is FQNEAQ (reference sequence). V was pared by 2 bases and J by 1 base, with 14 bases between. The CDR3 loop is CASSLIFRQMNTGELFF. The CDR3 nucleotides are TGTGCCAGCAGCTTAATTTTCAGGCAGATGAACACCGGGGAGCTGTTTTTT. Supplemented by reference TRBV7-9 and TRBJ2-2, the full variable domain reads DTGVSQNPRHKITKRGQNVTFRCDPISEHNRLYWYRQTLGQGPEFLTYFQNEAQLEKSRLLSDRFSAERPKGSFSTLEIQRTEQGDSAMYLCASSLIFRQMNTGELFFGEGSRLTVL.

This clonotype was observed a handful of times. The chain combines TRBV11-2 with TRBJ2-7, with 12 bases identical to TRBD1. Germline V gene sequence: CDR1 SGHAT, CDR2 FQNNGV. With V trimmed by 5 bases and J by 6 bases, 11 bases remained unmatched. This CDR3 has 16 amino acids. In DNA, the CDR3 is TGTGCCAGCAGCCCAGCGTGGGACAGGGGGCGCCGCGAGCAGTACTTC. Its protein is CASSPAWDRGRREQYF.

V gene TRBV20-1 combines with J gene TRBJ1-2; D possibly corresponds to TRBD1 (5 bases). From germline, CDR1 is DFQATT and CDR2 SNEGSKA (reference sequence). The CDR3 spans 14 residues. V dropped 5 bases and J dropped 7 bases, with 20 bases sitting between them. CDR3 amino acids: CSADPGPRRRGYTF. CDR3 bases: TGCAGTGCTGATCCGGGGCCCAGGAGGCGTGGCTACACCTTC.

The V and J genes are TRBV6-5 and TRBJ1-5; D is unresolved. This CDR3 spans 13 amino acids. The V and J ends lost 6 bases and 3 bases respectively, with 9 bases between them. Germline V gene data show CDR1 as MNHEY and CDR2 as SVGAGI. Here the CDR3 reads CASRLQFNQPQHF. The CDR3 nucleotides read TGTGCCAGCAGATTACAGTTCAATCAGCCCCAGCATTTT.